The TCR beta chain described here comes from a study of radiotherapy plus CTLA-4 blockade in lung cancer. Per germline, CDR1 SGHAT and CDR2 FQNNGV. Trimming pared 7 bases from V and 7 bases from J, leaving 20 bases between. This CDR3 comprises 14 residues. Method: immunoSEQ multiplex PCR; TCRdb's copy keeps in-frame clones and lacks some. The sample has more than 40,000 clones, 82% seen once. The clonotype was recovered from a human donor with non-small cell lung cancer who had stable disease on radiotherapy plus ipilimumab. This sample comprised peripheral blood, obtained from a patient treated with radiotherapy plus ipilimumab. V is TRBV11-2 and J is TRBJ2-7, with D maybe TRBD2 (6 bases). The CDR3 spells CASTLLGTVREQYF. CDR3 DNA: TGTGCCAGCACCTTGTTGGGGACTGTTCGGGAGCAGTACTTC.